This T cell receptor (beta chain) was identified in a study of control samples from healthy donors and cancer patients. CDR1 and CDR2 from the germline V gene are LNHDA and SQIVND (reference sequence). The CDR3 loop spans 16 amino acids. The V and J ends lost 3 bases and 4 bases, in that order; junction bases with no gene match: 6. TCRdb's table, derived via immunoSEQ multiplex PCR, lists solely in-frame clones and lacks some. Of 200,000 to 250,000 clones in the sample, 90% to 95% were seen once. Sequencing was done on a sample of blood. The rearrangement links TRBV19 to TRBJ2-2; 9 bases are a match to TRBD1. The sequence was collected from a man aged 50 or older in good health. The CDR3 loop is CASSIGQGLFTGELFF. The CDR3 bases are TGTGCCAGTAGTATCGGACAGGGGCTTTTCACCGGGGAGCTGTTTTTT. The full variable domain, in which reference TRBV19 and TRBJ2-2 provide the parts outside the CDR3, is DGGITQSPKYLFRKEGQNVTLSCEQNLNHDAMYWYRQDPGQGLRLIYYSQIVNDFQKGDIAEGYSVSREKKESFPLTVTSAQKNPTAFYLCASSIGQGLFTGELFFGEGSRLTVL.